This T cell receptor beta chain appears in the sequencing data of a study of T-cell reconstitution after alpha-beta-depleted transplantation in children. This clonotype was picked up a small number of times. Unique molecular identifiers were incorporated during preparation of the TCRbeta library. MiXCR, run by TCRdb on the PCR reads, gives a single entry per CDR3 protein. The sample includes about 420,000 distinct CDR3 sequences, under 13% seen only once; the top ten take 4.5% to 6%. The CDR3 extends over 14 amino acids. Germline V lookup: CDR1 DFQATT, CDR2 SNEGSKA (reference sequence). Germline trimming cut 1 base from V and 0 bases from J; bases unmatched to any gene: 3.

Specimen: PBMCs from the stem cell graft donor, collected from the stem cell graft. This chain uses TRBV20-1 with TRBJ2-7; 7 bases fit TRBD2. This TCR derives from a human donor who donated a stem cell graft to a child with acute myeloid leukemia. CDR3 nucleotides: TGCAGTGCTAGAGGGCTAGCGGCCTCCTACGAGCAGTACTTC. As protein: CSARGLAASYEQYF.